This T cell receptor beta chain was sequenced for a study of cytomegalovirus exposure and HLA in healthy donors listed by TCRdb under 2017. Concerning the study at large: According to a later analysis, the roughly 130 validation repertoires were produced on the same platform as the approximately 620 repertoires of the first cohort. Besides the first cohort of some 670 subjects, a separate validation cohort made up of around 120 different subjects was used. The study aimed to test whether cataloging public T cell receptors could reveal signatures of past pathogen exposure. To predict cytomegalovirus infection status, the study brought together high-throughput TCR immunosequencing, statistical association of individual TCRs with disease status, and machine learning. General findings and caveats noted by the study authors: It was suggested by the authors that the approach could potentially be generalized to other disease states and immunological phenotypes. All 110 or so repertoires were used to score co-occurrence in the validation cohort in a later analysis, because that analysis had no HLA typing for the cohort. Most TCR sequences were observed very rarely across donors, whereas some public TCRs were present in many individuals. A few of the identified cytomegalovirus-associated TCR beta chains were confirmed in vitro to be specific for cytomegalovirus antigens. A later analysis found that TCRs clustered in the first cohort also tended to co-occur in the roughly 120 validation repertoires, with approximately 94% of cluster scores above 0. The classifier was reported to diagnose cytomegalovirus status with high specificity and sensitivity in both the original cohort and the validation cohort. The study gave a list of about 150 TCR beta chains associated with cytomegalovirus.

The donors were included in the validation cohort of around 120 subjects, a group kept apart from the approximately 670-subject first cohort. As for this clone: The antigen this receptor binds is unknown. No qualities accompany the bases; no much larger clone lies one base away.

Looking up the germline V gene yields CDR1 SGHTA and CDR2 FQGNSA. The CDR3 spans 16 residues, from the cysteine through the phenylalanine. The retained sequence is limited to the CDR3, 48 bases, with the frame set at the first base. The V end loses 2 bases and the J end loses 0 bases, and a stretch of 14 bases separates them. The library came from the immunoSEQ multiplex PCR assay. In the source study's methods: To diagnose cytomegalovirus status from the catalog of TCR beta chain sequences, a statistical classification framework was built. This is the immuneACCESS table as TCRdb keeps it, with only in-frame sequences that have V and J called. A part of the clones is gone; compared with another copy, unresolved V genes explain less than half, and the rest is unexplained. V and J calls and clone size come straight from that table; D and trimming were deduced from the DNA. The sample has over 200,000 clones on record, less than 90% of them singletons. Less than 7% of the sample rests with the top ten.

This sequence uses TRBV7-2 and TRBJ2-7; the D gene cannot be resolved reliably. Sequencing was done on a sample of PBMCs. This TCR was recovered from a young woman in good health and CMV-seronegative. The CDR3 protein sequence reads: CASSLLTASSSYEQYF. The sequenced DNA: TGTGCCAGCAGCTTACTGACGGCGTCTAGCTCCTACGAGCAGTACTTC.